This entry lists 26 T cell receptor beta chains sequenced from one sample in a study of T cell changes during pregnancy in multiple sclerosis. Sequencing used immunoSEQ multiplex PCR; TCRdb keeps in-frame clones, though not all of them. This table holds 58,000 or so clones, about 90% found once. The input for sequencing was peripheral blood, taken in the first trimester of pregnancy. Receptors originate from a female donor with multiple sclerosis, enrolled in a pregnancy study.

This clone was recorded a few times. This chain joins TRBV5-3 and TRBJ1-5, with D tentatively TRBD1 (5 bases). TRBV5-3 is classed as an ORF, of uncertain function. This CDR3 has 15 residues. V lost 1 base to trimming and J lost 6 bases, with 14 bases between them. Here the CDR3 reads CARSLCQGVFQPQHF. CDR3 sequence (DNA): TGTGCCAGAAGCTTGTGCCAGGGTGTATTTCAGCCCCAGCATTTT.

The chain couples TRBV5-8 to TRBJ2-3; tentatively, D is TRBD2 (5 bases). CDR1 and CDR2 (germline): SGHTS, YDEGEE. Trimming cost V 4 bases and J 4 bases, with 13 bases left between them. The CDR3 has 14 residues. Here the CDR3 reads CASSPSGVADTQYF. For the CDR3, the DNA is TGTGCCAGCAGCCCCAGCGGCGTGGCAGATACGCAGTATTTT.

This clone was seen only once. The chain employs TRBV9 and TRBJ2-2; 10 bases are shared with TRBD2. Germline V gene sequence: CDR1 SGDLS, CDR2 YYNGEE. Trimming cost V 0 bases and J 6 bases; bases outside gene matches: 2. The CDR3 is 15 amino acids. The CDR3, as DNA: TGTGCCAGCAGCGTAGGCCTAGCGGGAGCCGGGGAGCTGTTTTTT. Translation gives CASSVGLAGAGELFF.

This rearrangement joins TRBV7-9 to TRBJ1-1, with 7 bases matching TRBD1. With 2 bases clipped from V and 1 base from J, the junction kept 1 base outside the gene matches. The CDR3 extends over 14 amino acids. The germline CDR1 and CDR2 sequences are SEHNR and FQNEAQ (reference sequence). CDR3 residues: CASSLSGGNTEAFF. In DNA form, the CDR3 reads TGTGCCAGCAGCTTATCAGGGGGGAACACTGAAGCTTTCTTT.

The chain is built from TRBV11-2 and TRBJ2-1; 9 bases agree with TRBD2. CDR1 and CDR2 from the germline V gene are SGHAT and FQNNGV. The CDR3 covers 14 residues. J was trimmed by 10 bases and V by 0 bases; bases with no gene match: 4. The CDR3 coding sequence is TGTGCCAGCAGCTTAGAGGCGCGGGAGGGCGAGCAGTTCTTC. This codes for CASSLEAREGEQFF.

This chain joins TRBV19 and TRBJ2-3; 7 bases line up with TRBD1. J lost 6 bases, V lost 5 bases, and 2 bases had no gene match. This CDR3 has 12 residues. Germline V lookup: CDR1 LNHDA, CDR2 SQIVND (reference sequence). The DNA for the CDR3 is TGTGCCAGTAGTGTCAGGGGGGATACGCAGTATTTT. This codes for CASSVRGDTQYF.

The chain has TRBV4-3 and TRBJ2-7; weak D call: TRBD1 (6 bases). CDR3 length equals 16 residues. The germline CDR1 and CDR2 sequences are LGHNA and YSLEER. V lost 0 bases to trimming and J lost 3 bases, with 15 bases between them. DNA of the CDR3: TGCGCCAGCAGCCAAGAAAGAAATTGGGGACACTACGAGCAGTACTTC. Translating gives CASSQERNWGHYEQYF.

This chain uses TRBV7-9 with TRBJ1-1; D is uncertain. The CDR3 consists of 13 residues. Trimming removed 6 bases at V and 5 bases at J, with 13 bases between. Germline V lookup: CDR1 SEHNR, CDR2 FQNEAQ (reference sequence). This CDR3 is CASRIHPGTEAFF. CDR3 bases: TGTGCCAGCAGGATCCATCCGGGAACTGAAGCTTTCTTT.

This chain joins TRBV11-3 and TRBJ2-7, with 7 bases identical to TRBD1. With 5 bases clipped from V and 4 bases from J, the junction kept 8 bases outside the gene matches. Germline CDR1 is SGHNT and CDR2 is YENEEA. This CDR3 contains 14 residues. This CDR3 is CASSPGTEIYEQYF. The CDR3 DNA sequence: TGTGCCAGCAGCCCCGGGACAGAAATTTACGAGCAGTACTTC. Filled out from reference TRBV11-3 and TRBJ2-7, the complete variable domain reads EAGVVQSPRYKIIEKKQPVAFWCNPISGHNTLYWYLQNLGQGPELLIRYENEEAVDDSQLPKDRFSAERLKGVDSTLKIQPAELGDSAVYLCASSPGTEIYEQYFGPGTRLTVT.

This sequence joins TRBV30 and TRBJ2-3; the match to TRBD2 covers 8 bases. Trimming cost V 1 base and J 6 bases; bases outside gene matches: 12. From germline, CDR1 is GTSNPN and CDR2 SVGIG (reference sequence). This CDR3 has 16 residues. CDR3 nucleotide sequence: TGTGCCTGGAGTGCCCTCGGGGCGGGAGGAGGGGATACGCAGTATTTT. This codes for CAWSALGAGGGDTQYF.

The count of this clone is one. The chain combines TRBV6-5 with TRBJ1-2; 7 nucleotides match TRBD1. This CDR3 has 13 amino acids. V shed 4 bases and J 8 bases; nucleotides not matched to a gene: 7. CDR1 and CDR2 from the germline V gene are MNHEY and SVGAGI. Written as DNA, the CDR3 is TGTGCCAGCAGTTCCAACAGGGGTGGGGGCTACACCTTC. As protein: CASSSNRGGGYTF.

A remark on this clone: The sample contains more than one DNA sequence encoding this CDR3. This chain joins TRBV2 and TRBJ1-1, with 7 bases matching TRBD1. The CDR3 runs 15 residues. The germline V gene has CDR1 SNHLY and CDR2 FYNNEI. V dropped 0 bases and J dropped 2; count of bases not matched to a gene: 3. The CDR3 protein is CASSEATGPNTEAFF. DNA for the CDR3: TGTGCCAGCAGTGAAGCGACAGGGCCTAACACTGAAGCTTTCTTT.

The chain uses TRBV2 and TRBJ1-2, with a tentative D call TRBD1 (6 bases). Trimming took off 7 bases at V and 7 bases at J, with 28 bases between the two ends. Germline CDR1 reads SNHLY; CDR2 reads FYNNEI. The CDR3 totals 17 residues. The CDR3 coding sequence is TGTGCCAGCACCATTATAACGACAGGCGGGGGCGCGACTGGCTACACCTTC. It codes for CASTIITTGGGATGYTF.

This clone appeared a single time. The rearrangement joins TRBV7-2 to TRBJ2-6, with 9 bases lining up with TRBD1. Germline loops: CDR1 SGHTA, CDR2 FQGNSA. V trimming: 4 bases; J trimming: 0 bases; junction bases outside the gene matches: 7. The CDR3 runs 18 residues. CDR3 DNA sequence: TGTGCCAGCAGCTCACCCGGGACAGGGAGCTCTGGGGCCAACGTCCTGACTTTC. Residues: CASSSPGTGSSGANVLTF.

This clone was recorded only once. The J gene is TRBJ1-6, the V gene TRBV7-9; 7 nucleotides match TRBD1. Germline V gene sequence: CDR1 SEHNR, CDR2 FQNEAQ (reference sequence). V was pared by 5 bases and J by 11 bases, with 9 bases of the junction left unmatched. The CDR3 spans 14 residues. The CDR3 DNA reads TGTGCCAGCAGCCAACGACAGGGTTCAGCACCCCTCCACTTT. It codes for CASSQRQGSAPLHF. The whole variable domain, remainder taken from reference TRBV7-9 and TRBJ1-6, is DTGVSQNPRHKITKRGQNVTFRCDPISEHNRLYWYRQTLGQGPEFLTYFQNEAQLEKSRLLSDRFSAERPKGSFSTLEIQRTEQGDSAMYLCASSQRQGSAPLHFGNGTRLTVT.

This chain links TRBV5-6 with TRBJ1-5; D gene uncertain. This CDR3 is 12 amino acids long. Trimming stripped 0 bases from V and 5 bases from J, with 3 bases between. Germline V gives CDR1 SGHDT, CDR2 YYEEEE. CDR3 in DNA: TGTGCCAGCAGCTTGGCCGATCAGCCCCAGCATTTT. The encoded protein is CASSLADQPQHF.

The chain uses TRBV7-2 and TRBJ2-7; 14 bases align to TRBD2. This CDR3 contains 16 residues. V lost 5 bases to trimming and J lost 7 bases; unmatched junction nucleotides: 10. Germline values: CDR1 SGHTA, CDR2 FQGNSA. The DNA of the CDR3 is TGTGCCAGCAGCCCCGGACTAGCGGGAGGTCAGGGGGAGCAGTACTTC. Translation gives CASSPGLAGGQGEQYF.

The rearrangement uses TRBV19 and TRBJ1-3, with TRBD1 as a possible D gene (6 bases). CDR1 LNHDA and CDR2 SQIVND come from the germline V gene (reference sequence). This CDR3 region has 17 residues. The V and J ends lost 1 base and 0 bases respectively, with 13 bases between them. CDR3 DNA: TGTGCCAGTAGTATAGGCCGAACAGGGAGCTCTGGAAACACCATATATTTT. It translates to CASSIGRTGSSGNTIYF.

Only one count was recorded for this clone. The V and J genes are TRBV6-5 and TRBJ2-7, with 9 bases that match TRBD1. CDR1 is MNHEY and CDR2 is SVGAGI in the germline V gene. CDR3 size: 13 residues. The junction had 2 bases not matched to a gene; V was cut back by 6 bases and J by 2 bases. For the CDR3, the DNA is TGTGCCAGCAGGGGGACAGGGACCTACGAGCAGTACTTC. It yields the protein CASRGTGTYEQYF.

The chain carries TRBV9 and TRBJ2-5; 8 positions agree with TRBD2. V was clipped by 4 bases and J by 5 bases; unmatched bases: 4. The CDR3 length is 13 residues. In germline, CDR1 is SGDLS, CDR2 YYNGEE. CDR3 protein: CASSSGLVETQYF. In nucleotides, the CDR3 is TGTGCCAGCAGCTCGGGACTAGTGGAGACCCAGTACTTC.

The V gene is TRBV6-1, the J gene TRBJ2-2; no definite D call. Germline values: CDR1 MNHNS, CDR2 SASEGT. Trimming cost V 8 bases and J 1 base, with 11 bases left between them. The CDR3 has 14 residues. For the CDR3, the DNA is TGTGCCAGCCCAGCGCTTTTGAACACCGGGGAGCTGTTTTTT. Its protein product is CASPALLNTGELFF.

This clone occurred a few times. The gene calls are TRBV27 and TRBJ2-2, with 10 bases fitting TRBD2. J lost 4 bases, V lost 6 bases, and 14 bases had no gene match. This CDR3 comprises 18 residues. Germline loops: CDR1 MNHEY, CDR2 SMNVEV (reference sequence). This CDR3 reads CASSPGSGRAFGTGELFF. DNA of the CDR3: TGTGCCAGCAGCCCAGGGAGCGGGAGGGCCTTCGGCACCGGGGAGCTGTTTTTT.

The chain employs TRBV28 and TRBJ1-1, with no clear D. Trimming shortened V by 7 bases and J by 8 bases, and 11 bases separated the two germline ends. Germline V gene sequence: CDR1 MDHEN, CDR2 SYDVKM. CDR3 size: 11 residues. The CDR3 protein is CASTTSREAFF. CDR3 sequence (DNA): TGTGCCAGCACCACTTCACGGGAAGCTTTCTTT.

This chain uses TRBV7-6 with TRBJ1-1; D remains unclear. Germline assignment: CDR1 SGHVS and CDR2 FNYEAQ. V shed 3 bases and J shed 3 bases, with 11 bases lying between them. This CDR3 comprises 14 residues. This chain's CDR3 is CASSFDIEHTEAFF. The CDR3 bases are TGTGCCAGCAGCTTTGACATAGAGCACACTGAAGCTTTCTTT.

The chain couples TRBV9 to TRBJ2-5; 10 nucleotides match TRBD1. V dropped 5 bases and J dropped 5; count of bases not matched to a gene: 6. The CDR3 spans 14 residues. Germline CDR1 SGDLS, CDR2 YYNGEE. The CDR3 DNA is TGTGCCAGCAGTCGACAGGGGGCGACGGAGACCCAGTACTTC. Residues: CASSRQGATETQYF.

CDR3 sequence (DNA): TGCGCCAGCAGCTTGGGGGACAGGGCCGTTACTGAAGCTTTCTTT. Protein sequence: CASSLGDRAVTEAFF. This chain connects TRBV5-1 to TRBJ1-1; the match to TRBD1 covers 9 bases. The V segment lost 0 bases and the J segment 5 bases; nucleotides outside the gene matches: 5. The CDR3 extends over 15 amino acids. Germline CDR1 SGHRS, CDR2 YFSETQ.